These 19 T cell receptor beta chains originate from one sample sequenced in a study of T cell responses to AZD1222 COVID-19 vaccine. Profiling relied on immunoSEQ multiplex PCR, and the TCRdb table lists in-frame clones only, not all of them. The sample shows roughly 140,000 clones, approximately 90% of them seen only once. Specimen: peripheral blood, collected on day 0 of AZD1222 vaccination. These receptors all stem from an adult in good health.

This sequence joins TRBV7-3 and TRBJ2-5; D tentatively reads TRBD1 or TRBD2 (6 bases each). The CDR3 loop spans 15 amino acids. Germline lookup yields CDR1 SGHTA and CDR2 FQGTGA. Trimming removed 1 base from V and 4 bases from J, with 13 bases in between. CDR3 residues: CASSLNGGQIETQYF. The CDR3, as DNA: TGTGCCAGCAGCTTAAATGGGGGGCAGATAGAGACCCAGTACTTC.

The rearrangement joins TRBV19 to TRBJ1-2; a weak D match, TRBD1 (5 bases). The CDR3 runs 15 residues. Trimming shortened V by 11 bases and J by 5 bases, and 24 bases separated the two germline ends. CDR1 is LNHDA, CDR2 SQIVND, per germline (reference sequence). DNA for the CDR3: TGTGCCGCCGGGGCCGGGACGCAGGGTCTTTATGGCTACACCTTC. It yields the protein CAAGAGTQGLYGYTF.

The rearrangement uses TRBV5-4 and TRBJ1-6; 7 positions agree with TRBD1. The germline V gene encodes CDR1 SGHNT and CDR2 YYREEE (reference sequence). Trimming at V came to 9 bases and at J to 7 bases, leaving 13 bases not matched to a gene. The CDR3 length is 15 residues. Written as DNA, the CDR3 is TGTGCCACGGAAGAAACGACAGGGTCAAATTCACCCCTCCACTTT. Protein sequence: CATEETTGSNSPLHF.

The chain carries TRBV18 and TRBJ2-1; D is unresolved. The CDR3 extends over 14 amino acids. Germline V gene data show CDR1 as KGHSH and CDR2 as LQKENI. The V end was cut by 3 bases, the J end by 3 bases, with 9 bases between. The CDR3, as DNA: TGTGCCAGCTCACCGGAGACGGACTACAATGAGCAGTTCTTC. The encoded protein is CASSPETDYNEQFF. Together with reference TRBV18 and TRBJ2-1, the CDR3 gives the full variable domain: NAGVMQNPRHLVRRRGQEARLRCSPMKGHSHVYWYRQLPEEGLKFMVYLQKENIIDESGMPKERFSAEFPKEGPSILRIQQVVRGDSAAYFCASSPETDYNEQFFGPGTRLTVL.

The gene calls are TRBV7-6 and TRBJ2-7; the D is unclear. The CDR3 totals 15 residues. With 6 bases removed from V and 2 bases from J, the gap between germline ends came to 17 bases. Germline loops: CDR1 SGHVS, CDR2 FNYEAQ. The CDR3 sequence: CASSHGTPLTYEQYF. DNA of the CDR3: TGTGCCAGCAGTCATGGAACCCCTCTAACCTACGAGCAGTACTTC. Variable domain in full (rest from reference TRBV7-6 and TRBJ2-7): GAGVSQSPRYKVTKRGQDVALRCDPISGHVSLYWYRQALGQGPEFLTYFNYEAQQDKSGLPNDRFSAERPEGSISTLTIQRTEQRDSAMYRCASSHGTPLTYEQYFGPGTRLTVT.

This rearrangement joins TRBV7-2 to TRBJ2-3; 12 bases are a match to TRBD2. The germline V gene encodes CDR1 SGHTA and CDR2 FQGNSA. The junction had 7 bases not matched to a gene; V was cut back by 5 bases and J by 7 bases. CDR3 length: 15 residues. The CDR3, as DNA: TGTGCCAGCAGCCGGACTAGCGGGGTCATGAATACGCAGTATTTT. Its translation is CASSRTSGVMNTQYF.

The chain joins TRBV7-2 to TRBJ2-1; 12 bases align to TRBD2. Per the germline V gene, CDR1 is SGHTA and CDR2 is FQGNSA. There are 17 residues in the CDR3. Trimming cost V 5 bases and J 5 bases; bases outside gene matches: 10. The CDR3 is CASSAQLAGGLHNEQFF. The DNA of the CDR3 is TGTGCCAGCAGCGCCCAGCTAGCGGGGGGGCTCCACAATGAGCAGTTCTTC.

In DNA, the CDR3 is TGCGCCAGCAGCCCCAATCTTAGCGGGGGAGACTCTGGGGCCAACGTCCTGACTTTC. As protein: CASSPNLSGGDSGANVLTF. This chain joins TRBV5-1 and TRBJ2-6; 9 bases align to TRBD2. The germline CDR1 and CDR2 sequences are SGHRS and YFSETQ. The CDR3 covers 19 residues. The J segment lost 0 bases and the V segment lost 4 bases, leaving 11 bases of the junction unmatched. Filled out from reference TRBV5-1 and TRBJ2-6, the complete variable domain reads KAGVTQTPRYLIKTRGQQVTLSCSPISGHRSVSWYQQTPGQGLQFLFEYFSETQRNKGNFPGRFSGRQFSNSRSEMNVSTLELGDSALYLCASSPNLSGGDSGANVLTFGAGSRLTVL.

This chain links TRBV3-1 (or the pseudogene TRBV3-2) with TRBJ1-1; tentative D call: TRBD1 (5 bases). Deletions cut 4 bases from V and 2 bases from J, with 14 bases between. Germline loops: CDR1 LGHDT, CDR2 YNNKEL (reference sequence). This CDR3 has 15 residues. CDR3 DNA sequence: TGTGCCAGCAGCCTCGACAGACCCCCTAACACTGAAGCTTTCTTT. It encodes CASSLDRPPNTEAFF.

The chain has TRBV10-3 and TRBJ1-6; D call uncertain. V lost 6 bases, J lost 0 bases, and 12 bases lay in between. The CDR3 is 16 amino acids. Germline lookup yields CDR1 ENHRY and CDR2 SYGVKD. The CDR3 sequence is CAISTFRDSYNSPLHF. CDR3 DNA: TGTGCCATCAGCACGTTCCGGGACTCCTATAATTCACCCCTCCACTTT.

The genes are TRBV4-3 and TRBJ2-2; weak D call: TRBD2 (6 bases). Germline assignment: CDR1 LGHNA and CDR2 YSLEER. Between the trimmed V and J ends, which lost 1 base and 0 bases, there was a span of 9 bases. The CDR3 consists of 16 residues. The CDR3 here is CASSQGWGANTGELFF. Written as DNA, the CDR3 is TGCGCCAGCAGCCAAGGGTGGGGGGCGAACACCGGGGAGCTGTTTTTT.

This sequence joins TRBV2 and TRBJ2-3; D gene uncertain. This CDR3 is 11 amino acids long. Trimming removed 7 bases at V and 4 bases at J, with 6 bases between. Germline V CDR1 and CDR2: SNHLY, FYNNEI. CDR3 amino acids: CASKYSDTQYF. CDR3 sequence (DNA): TGTGCCAGCAAATATTCAGATACGCAGTATTTT. The full variable domain, its missing parts supplied by reference TRBV2 and TRBJ2-3, is EPEVTQTPSHQVTQMGQEVILRCVPISNHLYFYWYRQILGQKVEFLVSFYNNEISEKSEIFDDQFSVERPDGSNFTLKIRSTKLEDSAMYFCASKYSDTQYFGPGTRLTVL.

The chain is built from TRBV5-8 and TRBJ2-1, with D possibly matching TRBD1 (6 bases). There are 15 residues in the CDR3. The V end lost 3 bases, the J end lost 6 bases, and 16 bases lay between the germline ends. CDR1 SGHTS and CDR2 YDEGEE come from the germline V gene. For the CDR3, the DNA is TGTGCCAGCAGCTATCCTCGGACAGCCTTCAATGAGCAGTTCTTC. This codes for CASSYPRTAFNEQFF.

V and J are TRBV4-1 and TRBJ2-7; the match to TRBD2 covers 8 bases. Germline V gene sequence: CDR1 MGHRA, CDR2 YSYEKL. The V gene end was trimmed by 2 bases and the J gene end by 5 bases; junction bases not matched to a gene: 2. The CDR3 loop spans 13 amino acids. The CDR3 sequence: CASSQLLADEQYF. Written as DNA, the CDR3 is TGCGCCAGCAGCCAACTACTAGCGGACGAGCAGTACTTC.

CDR3 amino acids: CASRIPGVRGYTF. The CDR3 DNA follows: TGTGCCAGTCGGATTCCAGGGGTTCGGGGCTACACCTTC. The chain employs TRBV21-1 and TRBJ1-2; the table's D call, TRBD1, was not checked against the DNA. TRBV21-1 is a pseudogene locus. This CDR3 has 13 residues.

The genes are TRBV6-1 and TRBJ1-2, with TRBD1 matching 10 bases. The CDR3 contains 16 residues. In germline, CDR1 is MNHNS, CDR2 SASEGT. With V trimmed by 2 bases and J by 4 bases, 7 bases remained unmatched. In DNA form, the CDR3 reads TGTGCCAGCAGTGAATTTGGACAGGGGGGAGCCTATGGCTACACCTTC. Translating gives CASSEFGQGGAYGYTF.

V and J are TRBV4-1 and TRBJ2-1, with a weak D call TRBD1 (6 bases). V was shortened by 0 bases and J by 9 bases, with 9 bases between the two germline ends. Germline CDR1 is MGHRA and CDR2 is YSYEKL. The CDR3 covers 13 residues. The CDR3 nucleotides are TGCGCCAGCAGCCAAGACTTAGGGGGTGAGCAGTTCTTC. It translates to CASSQDLGGEQFF.

The chain joins TRBV7-9 to TRBJ2-1; D is possibly TRBD1 or TRBD2 (6 bases each). CDR1 is SEHNR and CDR2 is FQNEAQ in the germline V gene (reference sequence). This CDR3 is built from 16 residues. V was pared by 1 base and J by 7 bases, with 17 bases between. The CDR3 loop reads CASSLGGGRLFNEQFF. The CDR3 DNA sequence: TGTGCCAGCAGCTTAGGTGGGGGGCGCCTCTTTAATGAGCAGTTCTTC.

This clone was observed a single time. The V and J genes are TRBV7-2 and TRBJ1-1, with D possibly TRBD1 on 6 matching bases. Per germline, CDR1 SGHTA and CDR2 FQGNSA. With 5 bases removed from V and 6 bases from J, the gap between germline ends came to 19 bases. This CDR3 comprises 15 residues. CDR3 loop: CASSSTGLFVPEAFF. The CDR3, as DNA: TGTGCCAGCAGCAGCACAGGGCTGTTTGTCCCTGAAGCTTTCTTT.